A selection of T cell receptor beta chains follows, all from one sample in a study of T-cell memory formation after mild COVID-19. In TCRdb, the 5' RACE reads were re-called with MiXCR into one record per CDR3 protein. The data hold roughly 130,000 distinct CDR3 sequences, with 16% observed a single time. The sample was PBMCs or a T cell subset sorted from them (not recorded which). These receptors originate from an adult woman who had mild COVID-19 (a few samples of this study predate the infection). Cell type and time point are not known. Both conserved end residues are part of each CDR3. Fields, in order: clone size, D gene, V gene, J gene, CDR3 DNA, CDR3 protein. A D gene is named only where the DNA matches it firmly. Not every row has a clone size; where given, it reads once, few, many or a size class.

clone_size: few
d_call: .
v_call: TRBV6-2/TRBV6-3
j_call: TRBJ2-7
cdr3_nt: TGTGCCAGCAGTTACGGAGGGGGCGCAGGGGTCTTCTCCTACGAGCAGTACTTC
cdr3_aa: CASSYGGGAGVFSYEQYF

clone_size: many
d_call: TRBD1
v_call: TRBV10-3
j_call: TRBJ2-7
cdr3_nt: TGTGCCATCAGTTGGACAGGGAACCCCTACGAGCAGTACTTC
cdr3_aa: CAISWTGNPYEQYF

clone_size: few
d_call: TRBD2
v_call: TRBV12-3/TRBV12-4
j_call: TRBJ2-2
cdr3_nt: TGTGCCAGCAGGTTTAGCGGGAGCAGCGCCGGGGAGCTGTTTTTT
cdr3_aa: CASRFSGSSAGELFF

clone_size: few
d_call: .
v_call: TRBV6-1
j_call: TRBJ2-5
cdr3_nt: TGTGCCAGCAGTGAATGGAGCTCAAGGTACACGGAGCGTGGAGAGACCCAGTACTTC
cdr3_aa: CASSEWSSRYTERGETQYF

clone_size: few
d_call: .
v_call: TRBV18
j_call: TRBJ2-1
cdr3_nt: TGTGCCAGCTCACCATCCAGCGGCAATGAGCAGTTCTTC
cdr3_aa: CASSPSSGNEQFF

clone_size: few
d_call: TRBD1
v_call: TRBV3-1
j_call: TRBJ1-1
cdr3_nt: TGTGCCAGCAGCCTACCGGGACAGGGACGGGGAGCTTTCTTT
cdr3_aa: CASSLPGQGRGAFF

clone_size: few
d_call: .
v_call: TRBV4-1
j_call: TRBJ2-1
cdr3_nt: TGCGCCAGCAGCCAAGTGCCGGGACTGACATACAATGAGCAGTTCTTC
cdr3_aa: CASSQVPGLTYNEQFF

clone_size: .
d_call: .
v_call: TRBV7-9
j_call: TRBJ2-1
cdr3_nt: TGTGCCAGCAGCTCCCCAGCCCGGGACCGAGCGACCTACAATGAGCAGTTCTTC
cdr3_aa: CASSSPARDRATYNEQFF

clone_size: few
d_call: .
v_call: TRBV12-3/TRBV12-4
j_call: TRBJ2-7
cdr3_nt: TGTGCCAGCAGTGGGAGCTCGGAATTTTACGAGCAGTACTTC
cdr3_aa: CASSGSSEFYEQYF

clone_size: few
d_call: .
v_call: TRBV27
j_call: TRBJ1-2
cdr3_nt: TGTGCCAGCAGTTTATCAGGGCAGAATAACTATGGCTACACCTTC
cdr3_aa: CASSLSGQNNYGYTF

clone_size: .
d_call: .
v_call: TRBV6-2/TRBV6-3
j_call: TRBJ2-1
cdr3_nt: TGTGCCAGCAGTCCAAGCGGGAATGAGCAGTTCTTC
cdr3_aa: CASSPSGNEQFF

clone_size: few
d_call: TRBD1
v_call: TRBV5-4
j_call: TRBJ1-2
cdr3_nt: TGTGCCAGCAGCCCAATGGGGACAGGGGGCTGGGGCTATGGCTACACCTTC
cdr3_aa: CASSPMGTGGWGYGYTF

clone_size: few
d_call: .
v_call: TRBV5-1
j_call: TRBJ2-1
cdr3_nt: TGCGCCAGCAGCTTGGCCACCGGCCCCCACAATGAGCAGTTCTTC
cdr3_aa: CASSLATGPHNEQFF

clone_size: few
d_call: .
v_call: TRBV5-1
j_call: TRBJ1-2
cdr3_nt: TGCGCCAGCAGCTCCGACAGCTATGGCTACACCTTC
cdr3_aa: CASSSDSYGYTF

clone_size: few
d_call: TRBD2
v_call: TRBV7-2
j_call: TRBJ2-7
cdr3_nt: TGTGCCAGCAGCTTAGTGGCGGGAGGGCCTCGGGTATACGAGCAGTACTTC
cdr3_aa: CASSLVAGGPRVYEQYF

clone_size: few
d_call: .
v_call: TRBV7-9
j_call: TRBJ2-3
cdr3_nt: TGTGCCAGCAGCTCAAGAACCCCGACAGATACGCAGTATTTT
cdr3_aa: CASSSRTPTDTQYF

clone_size: few
d_call: TRBD2
v_call: TRBV12-3/TRBV12-4
j_call: TRBJ2-5
cdr3_nt: TGTGCCTCCCGGGGGGGGCGTGTGCTTCGGACCCAGTACTTC
cdr3_aa: CASRGGRVLRTQYF

clone_size: few
d_call: .
v_call: TRBV7-8
j_call: TRBJ2-2
cdr3_nt: TGTGCCAGCAGCTCCAGCGGGGAGCTGTTTTTT
cdr3_aa: CASSSSGELFF

clone_size: .
d_call: TRBD1
v_call: TRBV12-3/TRBV12-4
j_call: TRBJ1-5
cdr3_nt: TGTGCCAGCAGTTTAGGTACAGGGGCGGGCAATCAGCCCCAGCATTTT
cdr3_aa: CASSLGTGAGNQPQHF

clone_size: .
d_call: .
v_call: TRBV7-9
j_call: TRBJ2-7
cdr3_nt: TGTGCCAGCAGCTCGGACTCGAGGGGATACGAGCAGTACTTC
cdr3_aa: CASSSDSRGYEQYF

clone_size: .
d_call: TRBD1
v_call: TRBV4-3
j_call: TRBJ2-7
cdr3_nt: TGCGACAGCAGCCAAGATCTTGGGACAGGGACCTACGAGCAGTACTTC
cdr3_aa: CDSSQDLGTGTYEQYF

clone_size: few
d_call: .
v_call: TRBV20-1
j_call: TRBJ1-6
cdr3_nt: TGCAGTGCTAGAGAGGACCGTCTCCCCAATTCACCCCTCCACTTT
cdr3_aa: CSAREDRLPNSPLHF

clone_size: .
d_call: .
v_call: TRBV29-1
j_call: TRBJ2-3
cdr3_nt: TGCAGCGTTGTTCTCCCGGGGACGGGAGATACGCAGTATTTT
cdr3_aa: CSVVLPGTGDTQYF

clone_size: many
d_call: TRBD1
v_call: TRBV9
j_call: TRBJ2-7
cdr3_nt: TGTGCCAGCAGCGAGGACAGGGGGTCCTACGAGCAGTACTTC
cdr3_aa: CASSEDRGSYEQYF

clone_size: few
d_call: .
v_call: TRBV24-1
j_call: TRBJ2-7
cdr3_nt: TGTGCCACCAGTGATTGGGCAGGTCGCGAGCAGTACTTC
cdr3_aa: CATSDWAGREQYF

clone_size: few
d_call: TRBD1
v_call: TRBV11-3
j_call: TRBJ2-7
cdr3_nt: TGTGCCAGCAGCTCACTGACAGGGGGCTCCTACGAGCAGTACTTC
cdr3_aa: CASSSLTGGSYEQYF

clone_size: .
d_call: .
v_call: TRBV6-5
j_call: TRBJ2-6
cdr3_nt: TGTGCCAGCAGTTACTCGATGGGGTCCGGGGCCAACGTCCTGACTTTC
cdr3_aa: CASSYSMGSGANVLTF

clone_size: many
d_call: .
v_call: TRBV5-1
j_call: TRBJ2-3
cdr3_nt: TGCGCCAGCAGCAAACAAGGAGATACGCAGTATTTT
cdr3_aa: CASSKQGDTQYF

clone_size: few
d_call: TRBD1
v_call: TRBV11-2
j_call: TRBJ1-2
cdr3_nt: TGTGCCAGCAGCCAAAGGACAGGAAGCTATGGCTACACCTTC
cdr3_aa: CASSQRTGSYGYTF

clone_size: few
d_call: TRBD2
v_call: TRBV6-6
j_call: TRBJ2-7
cdr3_nt: TGTGCCAGCAACCCTGGGGCGGGGGTCGAGCAGTACTTC
cdr3_aa: CASNPGAGVEQYF

clone_size: .
d_call: TRBD2
v_call: TRBV4-1
j_call: TRBJ2-3
cdr3_nt: TGCGCCAGCAGCCAAGATACCAGCGGGGTCCTCACAGATACGCAGTATTTT
cdr3_aa: CASSQDTSGVLTDTQYF

clone_size: .
d_call: TRBD1
v_call: TRBV6-1
j_call: TRBJ1-2
cdr3_nt: TGTGCCACCGGCGACAGGGCCTACACCTTC
cdr3_aa: CATGDRAYTF

clone_size: few
d_call: .
v_call: TRBV12-3/TRBV12-4
j_call: TRBJ2-7
cdr3_nt: TGTGCCAGCAGTTTTGGGCGTAAGACCTACGAGCAGTACTTC
cdr3_aa: CASSFGRKTYEQYF

clone_size: .
d_call: .
v_call: TRBV30
j_call: TRBJ1-1
cdr3_nt: TGTGCCTGGAGTGTATGGAGGGAAGAAGCTTTCTTT
cdr3_aa: CAWSVWREEAFF

clone_size: .
d_call: TRBD2
v_call: TRBV4-2
j_call: TRBJ2-1
cdr3_nt: TGTGCCAGCAGCCAGGCGTTGACTAGCGGGAGGAATGAGCAGTTCTTC
cdr3_aa: CASSQALTSGRNEQFF

clone_size: few
d_call: .
v_call: TRBV9
j_call: TRBJ2-1
cdr3_nt: TGTGCCAGCAGCGTAGCTAAGGAAGCCTACAATGAGCAGTTCTTC
cdr3_aa: CASSVAKEAYNEQFF

clone_size: few
d_call: .
v_call: TRBV24-1
j_call: TRBJ2-1
cdr3_nt: TGTGCCACCAGTGGTCGCGACGGCAATGAGCAGTTCTTC
cdr3_aa: CATSGRDGNEQFF

clone_size: few
d_call: TRBD2
v_call: TRBV6-5
j_call: TRBJ2-3
cdr3_nt: TGTGCCAGCAGTGCACTAGCGGGAGCTTTCCCGGGCGCGGATACGCAGTATTTT
cdr3_aa: CASSALAGAFPGADTQYF

clone_size: .
d_call: .
v_call: TRBV9
j_call: TRBJ2-7
cdr3_nt: TGTGCCAGCAGCGTAGGTGTTCAGTCCCCCTACGAGCAGTACTTC
cdr3_aa: CASSVGVQSPYEQYF

clone_size: .
d_call: TRBD2
v_call: TRBV6-5
j_call: TRBJ2-2
cdr3_nt: TGTGCCAGCAGCGCGACTAGCGCGACCTGGGAGCTGTTTTTT
cdr3_aa: CASSATSATWELFF

clone_size: few
d_call: .
v_call: TRBV4-2
j_call: TRBJ2-7
cdr3_nt: TGTGCCAGCAGCCAAGTGGTAGGCTCTAGCAGCAACGAGCAGTACTTC
cdr3_aa: CASSQVVGSSSNEQYF

clone_size: .
d_call: .
v_call: TRBV19
j_call: TRBJ1-4
cdr3_nt: TGTGCCAGTAGTATGTCGGCCAGGGTTAATGAAAAACTGTTTTTT
cdr3_aa: CASSMSARVNEKLFF

clone_size: .
d_call: .
v_call: TRBV12-3/TRBV12-4
j_call: TRBJ1-1
cdr3_nt: TGTGCCAGCAGTTTATTAGGGGTGGGGAACACTGAAGCTTTCTTT
cdr3_aa: CASSLLGVGNTEAFF

clone_size: .
d_call: .
v_call: TRBV18
j_call: TRBJ1-1
cdr3_nt: TGTGCCAGCTCACCACTGGAGATTAGGAACACTGAAGCTTTCTTT
cdr3_aa: CASSPLEIRNTEAFF

clone_size: few
d_call: TRBD2
v_call: TRBV7-6
j_call: TRBJ2-3
cdr3_nt: TGTGCCAGCAGCGGAACTAGCGGGGGGTTAAGTAGCACAGATACGCAGTATTTT
cdr3_aa: CASSGTSGGLSSTDTQYF

clone_size: .
d_call: .
v_call: TRBV19
j_call: TRBJ1-2
cdr3_nt: TGTGCCAGTAGTATCAAGGCGACGTTCTATGGCTACACCTTC
cdr3_aa: CASSIKATFYGYTF

clone_size: .
d_call: TRBD2
v_call: TRBV4-3
j_call: TRBJ2-1
cdr3_nt: TGCGCCAGCAGCCAAGACCCCTCTAGCGGGACTAACAATGAGCAGTTCTTC
cdr3_aa: CASSQDPSSGTNNEQFF

clone_size: many
d_call: .
v_call: TRBV29-1
j_call: TRBJ2-2
cdr3_nt: TGCAGCGTTGCCGACACCGGGGAGCTGTTTTTT
cdr3_aa: CSVADTGELFF

clone_size: .
d_call: .
v_call: TRBV4-2
j_call: TRBJ1-1
cdr3_nt: TGTGCCAGCAGCCAAACAGTGGGCGGGAACACTGAAGCTTTCTTT
cdr3_aa: CASSQTVGGNTEAFF

clone_size: .
d_call: .
v_call: TRBV7-6
j_call: TRBJ2-7
cdr3_nt: TGTGCCAGCAGCTTATATTCGGGCTTCTCCTACGAGCAGTACTTC
cdr3_aa: CASSLYSGFSYEQYF